This T cell receptor (beta chain) was sequenced during a study of shared clonotypes between healthy human individuals. Points from the study as a whole: Sharing across four donors was highest in naive CD4 (roughly 5%) and lowest in memory CD8 (roughly 0.4%).

The assay was immunoSEQ multiplex PCR, and TCRdb's table has in-frame clones only and misses some. The table lists around 2.5 million clones, under 95% of them singletons, with around 0.37% in the top ten. This clone has a single count. The antigen remains unidentified. Healthy HIV-negative adults with no recent acute infections or vaccinations were recruited as donors. The germline V and J ends were trimmed by 2 bases and 7 bases, with 24 bases remaining between them. The CDR3 totals 18 residues. In germline, CDR1 is MDHEN, CDR2 SYDVKM. The sequenced sample consisted of naive CD4+ T cells from PBMCs. Stated subset: CD45RA+ positively selected. This chain joins TRBV28 and TRBJ2-4, with D possibly matching TRBD1 (6 bases). The sequence derives from a man in his late teens or twenties in good health. Some clones in this sample may be carry-over from other donors' samples. Here the CDR3 DNA reads TGTGCCAGCAGTTTACAGGGGCTGGGGGCACAAGCGGCGAACATTCAGTACTTC. The encoded protein is CASSLQGLGAQAANIQYF.